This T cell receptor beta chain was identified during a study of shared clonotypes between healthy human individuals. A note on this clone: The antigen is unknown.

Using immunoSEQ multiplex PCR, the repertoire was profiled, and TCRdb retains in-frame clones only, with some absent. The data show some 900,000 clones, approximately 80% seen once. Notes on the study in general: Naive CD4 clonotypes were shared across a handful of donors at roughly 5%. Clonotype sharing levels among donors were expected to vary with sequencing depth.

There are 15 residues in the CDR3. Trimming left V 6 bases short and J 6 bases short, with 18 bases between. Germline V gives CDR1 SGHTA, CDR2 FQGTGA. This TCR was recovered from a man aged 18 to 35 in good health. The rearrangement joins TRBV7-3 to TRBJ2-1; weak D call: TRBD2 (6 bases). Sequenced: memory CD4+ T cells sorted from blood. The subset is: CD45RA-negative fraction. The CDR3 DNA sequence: TGTGCCAGCAGTCAAGGATGGAGGGGACCCAATGAGCAGTTCTTC. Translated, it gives CASSQGWRGPNEQFF. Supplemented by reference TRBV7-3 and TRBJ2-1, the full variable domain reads GAGVSQTPSNKVTEKGKYVELRCDPISGHTALYWYRQSLGQGPEFLIYFQGTGAADDSGLPNDRFFAVRPEGSVSTLKIQRTERGDSAVYLCASSQGWRGPNEQFFGPGTRLTVL.